One sample yielded the 10 T cell receptor beta chains listed below, sequenced in a study of regulatory T cells in long-lasting Graves disease. Construction of TCR beta libraries relied on iRepertoire HTBI primers and on Arm-PCR targeting CDR3 regions. A single record per CDR3 protein comes from TCRdb applying MiXCR to the multiplex PCR reads. The sample lists approximately 290,000 distinct CDR3 sequences, approximately 20% seen once, with about 56% in the top ten. Time point described: persistent/refractory GD, antithyroid drugs over 5 years with positive TRAb. The TCR library was made from RNA extracted from PBMCs. This specimen consisted of peripheral blood mononuclear cells (PBMCs), obtained when the disease was refractory, from a patient treated with antithyroid drugs. These receptors were taken from a female donor with Graves disease.

The table lists this clonotype with many counts. V usage is TRBV11-2 and J usage is TRBJ2-7, with D perhaps TRBD2 (5 bases). Germline V gene data show CDR1 as SGHAT and CDR2 as FQNNGV. V was trimmed by 5 bases and J by 2 bases, leaving 16 bases between them. The CDR3 is 15 residues long. The CDR3, as DNA: TGTGCCAGCAGCCCCTCGTGGACTCCCACCTACGAGCAGTACTTC. Protein sequence: CASSPSWTPTYEQYF.

Turning to this clonotype: With a much larger clone just one base away, this may be a read error. The genes are TRBV30 and TRBJ2-5; 11 positions agree with TRBD1. The CDR3 extends over 14 amino acids. V lost 5 bases and J lost 5; bases outside the gene matches: 7. Germline V gives CDR1 GTSNPN, CDR2 SVGIG (reference sequence). This CDR3 is CAWGQGAGVETQYF. CDR3 nucleotides: TGTGCCTGGGGACAGGGGGCCGGAGTGGAGACCCAGTACTTC.

In this sample, this clonotype turned up a few times. The J gene is TRBJ2-2, the V gene TRBV12-5, with no clear D. The germline gives CDR1 LGHNT, CDR2 FRNRAP. CDR3 size: 14 residues. V lost 1 base, J lost 2 bases, and 5 bases lay in between. CDR3 DNA sequence: TGTGCTAGTGGTTTGGAACCAAACACCGGGGAGCTGTTTTTT. Translation: CASGLEPNTGELFF.

This clonotype was observed a few times. Since no conserved phenylalanine or tryptophan closes the CDR3, a read error is the likely cause. V and J are TRBV20-1 and TRBJ2-7; unclear D gene. Trimming cost V 4 bases and J 6 bases, with 10 bases left between them. This CDR3 spans 11 amino acids. Germline V gives CDR1 DFQATT, CDR2 SNEGSKA (reference sequence). Here the CDR3 reads CSAMWVAEQYL. For the CDR3, the DNA is TGCAGTGCTATGTGGGTCGCCGAGCAGTACTTA.

The J gene is TRBJ2-7, the V gene TRBV6-2 or TRBV6-3, with TRBD2 matching over 8 bases. J gave up 3 bases and V 6 bases, and 13 bases lay outside the gene matches. This CDR3 comprises 16 residues. From germline, CDR1 is MNHEY and CDR2 SVGEGT. The CDR3 DNA is TGTGCCAGCAGGGGTAGCGGGACCCCCCCTCTCTACGAGCAGTACTTC. Protein sequence: CASRGSGTPPLYEQYF.

J is TRBJ2-2 and V is TRBV6-1; D possibly corresponds to TRBD2 (6 bases). CDR1 and CDR2 (germline): MNHNS, SASEGT. V was clipped by 7 bases and J by 5 bases, with 14 bases between them. This CDR3 is built from 14 residues. CDR3 coding DNA: TGTGCCAGCAAAGGCGGGACCCTAACCGGGGAGCTGTTTTTT. Translating gives CASKGGTLTGELFF.

The chain carries TRBV20-1 and TRBJ2-7; D unresolved. The CDR3 has 14 residues. The germline V gene encodes CDR1 DFQATT and CDR2 SNEGSKA (reference sequence). Trimming removed 5 bases from V and 1 base from J, with 15 bases in between. The CDR3 DNA follows: TGCAGTGCTGGCCCTAGAGGAGAGTCCTACGAGCAGTACTTC. It yields the protein CSAGPRGESYEQYF.

J is TRBJ2-7 and V is TRBV5-1; 7 nucleotides agree with TRBD1. The CDR3 is 14 amino acids. With 4 bases clipped from V and 1 base from J, the junction kept 5 bases outside the gene matches. Per the germline V gene, CDR1 is SGHRS and CDR2 is YFSETQ. In DNA, the CDR3 is TGCGCCAGCAGCAGGGACAGTGGTTCCTACGAGCAGTACTTC. It is translated as CASSRDSGSYEQYF.

The chain is built from TRBV7-2 and TRBJ2-3; D unresolved. Germline V lookup: CDR1 SGHTA, CDR2 FQGNSA. V lost 1 base and J lost 0, with 14 bases in between. The CDR3 covers 17 residues. The CDR3 reads CASSLGFPISSTDTQYF. CDR3 nucleotide sequence: TGTGCCAGCAGCTTAGGTTTCCCAATCTCTAGCACAGATACGCAGTATTTT.

This clonotype was found a few times. CDR3 in DNA: TGTGCCAGCAGTTCCTCCTCCGGGACAGGGTACTACGAGCAGTACTTC. It codes for CASSSSSGTGYYEQYF. The chain recombines TRBV6-2 or TRBV6-3 with TRBJ2-7, with 9 bases identical to TRBD1. CDR1 is MNHEY, CDR2 SVGEGT, per germline. The CDR3 extends over 16 amino acids. V lost 4 bases, J lost 3 bases, and 10 bases stayed unmatched.